Shown below are 22 T cell receptor beta chains from a single sample sequenced in a study of PD-L1 blockade in urothelial cancer. Documented time point: pretreatment peripheral blood. Profiled with immunoSEQ multiplex PCR; TCRdb holds only in-frame clones, not every one. The repertoire includes tens of thousands of clones, 75% to 90% of them detected once, and about 15% sits in the top ten. This sample comprised PBMCs, obtained around atezolizumab (anti-PD-L1) treatment. The receptors here all came from a man in his sixties with urothelial cancer.

This chain links TRBV2 with TRBJ1-6; D gene ambiguous. V lost 4 bases to trimming and J lost 0 bases, with 7 bases between them. The germline V gene encodes CDR1 SNHLY and CDR2 FYNNEI. This CDR3 has 15 amino acids. The DNA of the CDR3 is TGTGCCAGCAGTGGCGGCAGCTCCTATAATTCACCCCTCCACTTT. Its protein is CASSGGSSYNSPLHF.

The chain joins TRBV6-5 to TRBJ2-3; 10 bases agree with TRBD2. The germline V gene has CDR1 MNHEY and CDR2 SVGAGI. With V trimmed by 4 bases and J by 2 bases, 6 bases remained unmatched. There are 16 residues in the CDR3. CDR3 sequence reads: CASSSTSGAATDTQYF. CDR3 bases: TGTGCCAGCAGTTCCACTAGCGGGGCGGCCACAGATACGCAGTATTTT.

This clone was recorded a few times. The chain links TRBV28 to TRBJ1-2; tentatively, D is TRBD1 (6 bases). Germline CDR1 MDHEN, CDR2 SYDVKM. The CDR3 runs 15 residues. V was cut by 5 bases and J by 6 bases, with 19 bases left in between. The CDR3 coding sequence is TGTGCCAGCAGTCTAGGGGGGGCGGGGGAACATGGCTACACCTTC. Protein product: CASSLGGAGEHGYTF.

This chain uses TRBV20-1 with TRBJ2-7, with TRBD1 as a possible D gene (5 bases). Germline values: CDR1 DFQATT, CDR2 SNEGSKA (reference sequence). The CDR3 length is 11 residues. For the CDR3, the DNA is TGCAGGGCTTCCAAGACAGACGAGCAGTACTTC. It codes for CRASKTDEQYF.

This clone was detected only once. The CDR3 loop reads CASSPRQGTQETQYF. CDR3 DNA sequence: TGTGCCAGCTCACCTCGACAGGGGACCCAAGAGACCCAGTACTTC. The V call is TRBV18, the J call TRBJ2-5; 8 bases line up with TRBD1. The junction had 4 bases not matched to a gene; V was cut back by 3 bases and J by 1 base. Germline CDR1 and CDR2: KGHSH and LQKENI. CDR3 size: 15 residues.

This clone was observed a handful of times. V and J are TRBV5-1 and TRBJ2-2; TRBD2 matches at 7 bases. Germline assignment: CDR1 SGHRS and CDR2 YFSETQ. Germline trimming cut 1 base from V and 5 bases from J; bases unmatched to any gene: 11. This CDR3 is 17 amino acids long. The CDR3 protein is CASSLTFTSEGTGELFF. As DNA, the CDR3 is TGCGCCAGCAGCTTGACCTTTACTAGCGAGGGGACCGGGGAGCTGTTTTTT.

This clone was seen only a few times. The rearrangement joins TRBV19 to TRBJ2-7; 9 bases fit TRBD1. V lost 8 bases to trimming and J lost 4 bases; unmatched junction nucleotides: 3. The CDR3 covers 12 residues. Germline V lookup: CDR1 LNHDA, CDR2 SQIVND (reference sequence). The CDR3 region is CASGQGRYEQYF. CDR3 coding DNA: TGTGCCAGTGGACAGGGGAGGTACGAGCAGTACTTC.

The chain is built from TRBV5-1 and TRBJ2-1; D unclear. Germline loops: CDR1 SGHRS, CDR2 YFSETQ. V lost 4 bases and J 0 bases, leaving 11 bases between the germline ends. The CDR3 is 15 residues long. The CDR3: CASSTTTSSYNEQFF. The CDR3 coding sequence is TGCGCCAGCAGCACCACTACGAGCTCCTACAATGAGCAGTTCTTC.

This clone was recorded once. V gene TRBV5-8 combines with J gene TRBJ2-3; 9 bases line up with TRBD1. After removal of 4 bases from V and 6 bases from J, the junction contained 3 bases not matched to a gene. Germline CDR1 and CDR2: SGHTS and YDEGEE. CDR3 length: 13 amino acids. The CDR3 DNA reads as TGTGCCAGCAGCCGGACAGGGGTTGATACGCAGTATTTT. This codes for CASSRTGVDTQYF. Full variable domain (missing parts from reference TRBV5-8 and TRBJ2-3): EAGVTQSPTHLIKTRGQQATLRCSPISGHTSVYWYQQALGLGLQFLLWYDEGEERNRGNFPPRFSGRQFPNYSSELNVNALELEDSALYLCASSRTGVDTQYFGPGTRLTVL.

The rearrangement uses TRBV6-6 and TRBJ2-7; D not certain. V lost 1 base, J lost 2 bases, and 9 bases lay in between. This CDR3 region has 14 residues. Germline V lookup: CDR1 MNHNY, CDR2 SVGAGI (reference sequence). The CDR3 region is CASSYLGTTYEQYF. CDR3 in DNA: TGTGCCAGCAGTTACTTGGGCACCACCTACGAGCAGTACTTC.

The chain's CDR3 is CASSKEFGGTGTNYGYTF. The CDR3 nucleotides read TGTGCCAGCAGCAAAGAGTTCGGGGGGACAGGCACTAACTATGGCTACACCTTC. The chain is built from TRBV21-1 and TRBJ1-2; the DNA was not compared with TRBD1, the D call given in the table. TRBV21-1 is a pseudogene locus. The CDR3 runs to 18 residues.

V gene TRBV5-8 combines with J gene TRBJ2-3, with 9 bases matching TRBD2. Germline V gene data show CDR1 as SGHTS and CDR2 as YDEGEE. The CDR3 has 17 amino acids. V lost 4 bases to trimming and J lost 0 bases; unmatched junction nucleotides: 9. The CDR3 region is CASSPQRGDLSTDTQYF. The CDR3 DNA follows: TGTGCCAGCAGCCCTCAGCGGGGGGACCTTAGCACAGATACGCAGTATTTT.

The gene calls are TRBV2 and TRBJ1-1; 9 positions agree with TRBD1. CDR3 length: 18 residues. Germline values: CDR1 SNHLY, CDR2 FYNNEI. V trimming: 2 bases; J trimming: 0 bases; junction bases outside the gene matches: 10. CDR3 region: CASSEPRSGQGMNTEAFF. CDR3 sequence (DNA): TGTGCCAGCAGTGAACCCCGATCCGGACAGGGGATGAACACTGAAGCTTTCTTT.

This chain links TRBV28 with TRBJ2-7; maybe TRBD2 (6 bases). CDR3 length equals 13 residues. V was clipped by 6 bases and J by 3 bases, with 12 bases between them. Germline V lookup: CDR1 MDHEN, CDR2 SYDVKM. CDR3 in amino acids: CASRIPGVYEQYF. CDR3 DNA: TGTGCCAGCAGGATCCCGGGGGTCTACGAGCAGTACTTC.

The chain has TRBV11-3 and TRBJ2-5, with a possible D match to TRBD2 (6 bases). The CDR3 has 14 amino acids. Trimming cost V 5 bases and J 5 bases, with 15 bases left between them. The germline gives CDR1 SGHNT, CDR2 YENEEA. The DNA of the CDR3 is TGTGCCAGCAGCCGGGGGACGGGGAGGGAGACCCAGTACTTC. It encodes CASSRGTGRETQYF.

The chain links TRBV6-6 to TRBJ1-3; 7 nucleotides agree with TRBD1. The CDR3 has 13 residues. Germline V gene data show CDR1 as MNHNY and CDR2 as SVGAGI (reference sequence). J gave up 8 bases and V 7 bases, and 8 bases lay outside the gene matches. Here the CDR3 reads CASTPGGGHTIYF. As DNA, the CDR3 is TGTGCCAGCACTCCGGGAGGGGGCCACACCATATATTTT.

The gene calls are TRBV6-1 and TRBJ1-4; tentatively, D is TRBD1 (6 bases). V was trimmed by 2 bases and J by 0 bases, leaving 13 bases between them. The CDR3 extends over 17 amino acids. The germline CDR1 and CDR2 sequences are MNHNS and SASEGT. CDR3 bases: TGTGCCAGCAGTGAATACCAGGGGTTTGCAACTAATGAAAAACTGTTTTTT. Encoded protein: CASSEYQGFATNEKLFF.

As regards this clone: The sample has other DNA sequences that encode this CDR3 too. The chain employs TRBV6-5 and TRBJ2-2; D is uncertain. The length of the CDR3 is 16 residues. Trimming removed 0 bases at V and 0 bases at J, with 8 bases between. Germline CDR1 reads MNHEY; CDR2 reads SVGAGI. CDR3 sequence reads: CASSYSRTANTGELFF. DNA of the CDR3: TGTGCCAGCAGTTACTCGAGAACGGCGAACACCGGGGAGCTGTTTTTT.

The chain carries TRBV27 and TRBJ2-1; D gene ambiguous. The CDR3 sequence is 13 residues long. Trimming left V 3 bases short and J 1 base short, with 4 bases between. Germline assignment: CDR1 MNHEY and CDR2 SMNVEV (reference sequence). The CDR3 loop is CASSFESYNEQFF. CDR3 coding DNA: TGTGCCAGCAGTTTCGAGTCCTACAATGAGCAGTTCTTC.

J is TRBJ1-2 and V is TRBV7-2; 9 bases line up with TRBD1. This CDR3 spans 14 amino acids. With 5 bases clipped from V and 2 bases from J, the junction kept 3 bases outside the gene matches. CDR1 and CDR2 (germline): SGHTA, FQGNSA. CDR3 region: CASSMGQGNYGYTF. DNA of the CDR3: TGTGCCAGCAGCATGGGACAGGGAAACTATGGCTACACCTTC. Full variable domain (missing parts from reference TRBV7-2 and TRBJ1-2): GAGVSQSPSNKVTEKGKDVELRCDPISGHTALYWYRQSLGQGLEFLIYFQGNSAPDKSGLPSDRFSAERTGGSVSTLTIQRTQQEDSAVYLCASSMGQGNYGYTFGSGTRLTVV.

In its sample, this clone was seen a few times. The CDR3 protein is CASSYGERGQETQYF. The DNA of the CDR3 is TGTGCCAGCAGTTACGGGGAGCGGGGTCAAGAGACCCAGTACTTC. The chain links TRBV6-5 to TRBJ2-5; 7 nucleotides agree with TRBD2. Germline CDR1 is MNHEY and CDR2 is SVGAGI. The CDR3 covers 15 residues. The junction had 5 bases not matched to a gene; V was cut back by 2 bases and J by 2 bases.

The chain couples TRBV10-3 to TRBJ2-7; a weak D match, TRBD1 (6 bases). The CDR3 is made up of 12 amino acids. With 6 bases removed from V and 7 bases from J, the gap between germline ends came to 13 bases. Germline CDR1 and CDR2: ENHRY and SYGVKD. The chain's CDR3 is CAIRGDRLEQYF. Written as DNA, the CDR3 is TGTGCCATCAGGGGCGACAGGTTGGAGCAGTACTTC.